The entry below gives a single TCR beta chain sequence along with its context. Its specific antigen is unknown. No per-base quality is available; no much larger clone lies one base away. This sample was taken from a study of blood T cells in healthy people across ages (dated by TCRdb to between 2014 and 2016). At the level of the whole study: Template switching captured roughly one uniquely barcoded TCR beta cDNA molecule per two T cells in model experiments. To track age-related changes in TCR beta repertoire diversity, the study relied on deep sequencing normalized with unique cDNA molecular identifiers. The donors were divided into four age groups: young (average roughly 15 years), middle-aged (roughly 40), aged (roughly 60) and long-lived (approximately 74). Donors of different ages were randomly distributed across sequencing lanes to avoid experimental bias. Two additional independent replicas of 1 million unique cDNA reads from the same blood draw were analyzed for two donors (one aged 18 to 30 and one aged 80 or older). On the study overall, not on this receptor specifically: Estimates of total diversity from one million sequenced T cells were regarded as lower bounds and underestimates. The long-lived group showed more naive CD4+ T cells, fewer expanded clones and increased TCR diversity than the aged group, suggesting age selection. Because donor CMV infection status was unknown, age-related changes in expanded clonotypes were potentially confounded. The percentage of naive T cells measured by flow cytometry correlated strongly with observed TCR beta diversity. Bulk unsorted PBMC profiling prevented conclusive comparison of naive and antigen-experienced compartments. Observed TCR beta diversity per million T cells fell roughly linearly with age, and a significant reduction was already apparent by age around 36.

The donors were some 36 Caucasian individuals from Russia, aged roughly 6 to 95 years, who were systemically healthy. Each donor gave 8.5 to 10 milliliters of peripheral blood, collected into EDTA-treated Vacutainer tubes. Ficoll-Paque density-gradient centrifugation was used to isolate PBMCs, with at least 7 million per sample. Total RNA was extracted from PBMCs with Trizol reagent, with at least 6 micrograms obtained per sample. The percentages of naive CD45RAhigh/CD27high T cells were determined by flow cytometry on a PBMC aliquot from every donor. The method behind the library was 5' RACE. TCRdb shows the sequencer as Illumina HiSeq 2500. The second PCR ran for roughly 7 to 12 cycles and used a J-beta primer mix along with a sample-barcoded 5' primer. A unique molecular identifier was introduced onto each TCR beta cDNA molecule by a template-switch 5' adaptor carrying 12 random nucleotides. At least 2.5 million CDR3-containing paired-end reads were obtained from each sample. The Mint cDNA synthesis kit, primed by a TRBC-specific oligonucleotide, was used to synthesize first-strand cDNA from all RNA. After uracil-DNA glycosylase treatment, a first 18-cycle PCR used universal primers M1SS and BC2_uni_R on all cDNA. Processing in the source paper ran as follows. Each sample was normalized by randomly selecting 1 million high-quality reads, each carrying a distinct molecular identifier. Reads with shared molecular identifiers were discarded instead of being binned into consensus sequences. MiTCR, with a Q25 quality threshold and the strictest error-elimination algorithm, was used for CDR3 identification, clonotype clustering and error correction. A nonparametric unseen species model with Euler transformation was used to estimate a lower bound on total TCR beta diversity. TCRdb reprocessed the public reads (quality trimming at Q25 with fastp, clone calling with MiXCR) and kept in-frame beta chains. Rows with a matching CDR3 protein are joined into one entry that keeps the most common DNA and genes. Clone size and V and J calls follow TCRdb, not the original study. A total of some 800,000 distinct CDR3 sequences appear in this sample, approximately 44% of them only once. The top ten constitute approximately 20% of the sample.

Taken from the germline V gene (reference sequence), the CDR1 and CDR2 loops are MNHEY and SMNVEV. V is clipped by 5 bases and J by 4 bases, and the sequence between their germline boundaries is 17 bases long. The CDR3 holds 16 amino acids from the cysteine to the phenylalanine. Left in the record is the CDR3 DNA by itself, 48 bases read in frame from the first base. Rearrangement joined TRBV27 to TRBJ1-4; possibly the D gene is TRBD1, per 6 matching bases. This receptor was identified in a man aged 55 to 70 in good health. The sequenced sample was blood. In nucleotides, the sequence is TGTGCCAGCAGTGTAGCCTGGGGGGCGCTTAATGAAAAACTGTTTTTT. Translated, it reads CASSVAWGALNEKLFF.